A single sample is the source of the 10 T cell receptor beta chains below, sequenced in a study of cytomegalovirus exposure and HLA in healthy donors. Data came from immunoSEQ multiplex PCR; TCRdb stores just in-frame clones and leaves some out. The data show about 180,000 clones, with 85% seen just once and 16% held by the top ten. Sequencing input: PBMCs. The receptors shown here come from a man between 18 and 29 years old in good health and CMV-seropositive.

The rearrangement joins TRBV28 to TRBJ1-1; D remains ambiguous. Germline V gene data show CDR1 as MDHEN and CDR2 as SYDVKM. This CDR3 is built from 12 residues. V dropped 7 bases and J dropped 0 bases, with 6 bases sitting between them. The CDR3 nucleotides read TGTGCCAGCACCACAGTGAACACTGAAGCTTTCTTT. Protein sequence: CASTTVNTEAFF.

V usage is TRBV7-2 and J usage is TRBJ2-4; tentatively, D is TRBD2 (6 bases). V was trimmed by 5 bases and J by 12 bases, leaving 17 bases between them. The CDR3 spans 13 residues. The germline gives CDR1 SGHTA, CDR2 FQGNSA. CDR3 residues: CASSPGGTLAQYF. The CDR3 DNA is TGTGCCAGCAGCCCAGGAGGGACCCTGGCTCAGTACTTC.

The V and J genes are TRBV23-1 and TRBJ2-6; the D gene is possibly TRBD1 (5 bases). Being an ORF, TRBV23-1 has a function that is uncertain. Between the trimmed V and J ends, which lost 6 bases and 1 base, there was a span of 10 bases. This CDR3 is built from 15 residues. For the CDR3, the DNA is TGCGCCAGCAGGCAGGGCAATTCTGGGGCCAACGTCCTGACTTTC. Protein: CASRQGNSGANVLTF.

This chain joins TRBV4-1 and TRBJ1-3, with TRBD1 matching over 8 bases. The CDR3 is made up of 12 amino acids. V lost 6 bases, J lost 8 bases, and 3 bases stayed unmatched. Germline V CDR1 and CDR2: MGHRA, YSYEKL. Here the CDR3 DNA reads TGCGCCAGCAGATCAGGGGGCGACACCATATATTTT. This translates into CASRSGGDTIYF.

CDR3 amino acids: CASSLDGANEKLFF. CDR3 nucleotide sequence: TGCGCCAGCAGCCTGGACGGTGCTAATGAAAAACTGTTTTTT. V is TRBV5-1 and J is TRBJ1-4, with unresolved D. V gave up 4 bases and J gave up 3 bases, with 10 bases separating them. Germline CDR1 SGHRS, CDR2 YFSETQ. The length of the CDR3 is 14 residues.

This clone was seen more than once but under ten times. The genes are TRBV2 and TRBJ2-7; 9 bases are shared with TRBD1. V was pared by 8 bases and J by 6 bases, with 8 bases of the junction left unmatched. This CDR3 is 13 amino acids long. Germline CDR1 and CDR2: SNHLY and FYNNEI. The CDR3 DNA reads TGTGCCAGCGCCTTGGACAGGGGAGGCGAGCAGTACTTC. Translated: CASALDRGGEQYF.

The chain recombines TRBV5-1 with TRBJ1-3; weak D call: TRBD1 (5 bases). Trimming left V 4 bases short and J 0 bases short, with 14 bases between. The CDR3 sequence is 16 residues long. Per germline, CDR1 SGHRS and CDR2 YFSETQ. The CDR3 DNA reads as TGCGCCAGCAGCCCCCTAGGGGTTGTCTCTGGAAACACCATATATTTT. Translating it yields CASSPLGVVSGNTIYF.

The chain couples TRBV5-1 to TRBJ2-2; 7 bases are a match to TRBD1. The V gene end was trimmed by 1 base and the J gene end by 4 bases; junction bases not matched to a gene: 13. The CDR3 is 18 residues long. CDR1 SGHRS and CDR2 YFSETQ come from the germline V gene. CDR3 region: CASSLTLTGTPSTGELFF. The CDR3 DNA follows: TGCGCCAGCAGCTTGACCTTGACAGGGACCCCGAGCACCGGGGAGCTGTTTTTT. The full variable domain, in which reference TRBV5-1 and TRBJ2-2 provide the parts outside the CDR3, is KAGVTQTPRYLIKTRGQQVTLSCSPISGHRSVSWYQQTPGQGLQFLFEYFSETQRNKGNFPGRFSGRQFSNSRSEMNVSTLELGDSALYLCASSLTLTGTPSTGELFFGEGSRLTVL.

The J gene is TRBJ1-2, the V gene TRBV28, with a possible D match to TRBD1 (6 bases). V lost 5 bases and J lost 0, with 10 bases in between. Germline loops: CDR1 MDHEN, CDR2 SYDVKM. The CDR3 sequence is 14 residues long. The CDR3 nucleotides are TGTGCCAGCAGTGCCGGACAGCCTAACTATGGCTACACCTTC. This translates into CASSAGQPNYGYTF.

CDR3 residues: CASVWGDNSPLHF. The DNA of the CDR3 is TGTGCCAGCGTCTGGGGGGACAATTCACCCCTCCACTTT. This chain uses TRBV6-1 with TRBJ1-6; a weak D match, TRBD1 (5 bases). This CDR3 region has 13 residues. Trimming pared 8 bases from V and 7 bases from J, leaving 12 bases between. Germline V lookup: CDR1 MNHNS, CDR2 SASEGT.